This T cell receptor beta chain was identified in a study of cytomegalovirus exposure and HLA in healthy donors. Overall study findings and caveats: Across all donors, roughly uniform sequencing depth was an assumption of the presence/absence analyses.

On this clone itself: Its antigen is still unknown.

PCR used 60 Vbeta primers and 13 Jbeta primers. The protocol was immunoSEQ multiplex PCR, while the TCRdb copy is restricted to in-frame clones and leaves out a portion. Of approximately 120,000 clones in the sample, under 80% were seen once. At collection, donors were nominally healthy, but unrecorded immune exposures were probable. This TCR derives from a man aged 35-49 years in good health and CMV-seropositive. Source material: PBMCs.

This CDR3 reads CASSLRAGSYEQYF. Written as DNA, the CDR3 is TGTGCCAGCAGCTTGCGGGCAGGGTCCTACGAGCAGTACTTC. This sequence joins TRBV5-4 and TRBJ2-7, with D perhaps TRBD1 (5 bases). This CDR3 has 14 amino acids. V was pared by 1 base and J by 1 base, with 9 bases between. Germline CDR1 is SGHNT and CDR2 is YYREEE (reference sequence). The whole variable domain, remainder taken from reference TRBV5-4 and TRBJ2-7, is ETGVTQSPTHLIKTRGQQVTLRCSSQSGHNTVSWYQQALGQGPQFIFQYYREEENGRGNFPPRFSGLQFPNYSSELNVNALELDDSALYLCASSLRAGSYEQYFGPGTRLTVT.